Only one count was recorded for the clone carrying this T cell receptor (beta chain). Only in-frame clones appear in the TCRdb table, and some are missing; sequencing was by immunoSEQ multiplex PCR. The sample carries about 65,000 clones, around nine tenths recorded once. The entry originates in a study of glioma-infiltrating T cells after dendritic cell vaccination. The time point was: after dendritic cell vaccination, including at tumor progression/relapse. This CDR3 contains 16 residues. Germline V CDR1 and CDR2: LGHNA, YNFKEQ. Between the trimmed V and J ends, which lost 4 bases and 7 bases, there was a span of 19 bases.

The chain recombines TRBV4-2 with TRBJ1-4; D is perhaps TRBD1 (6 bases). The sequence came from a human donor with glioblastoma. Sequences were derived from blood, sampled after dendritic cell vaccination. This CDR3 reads CASSPMGSGAGEKLFF. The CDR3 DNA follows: TGTGCCAGCAGCCCAATGGGGTCAGGGGCGGGTGAAAAACTGTTTTTT.